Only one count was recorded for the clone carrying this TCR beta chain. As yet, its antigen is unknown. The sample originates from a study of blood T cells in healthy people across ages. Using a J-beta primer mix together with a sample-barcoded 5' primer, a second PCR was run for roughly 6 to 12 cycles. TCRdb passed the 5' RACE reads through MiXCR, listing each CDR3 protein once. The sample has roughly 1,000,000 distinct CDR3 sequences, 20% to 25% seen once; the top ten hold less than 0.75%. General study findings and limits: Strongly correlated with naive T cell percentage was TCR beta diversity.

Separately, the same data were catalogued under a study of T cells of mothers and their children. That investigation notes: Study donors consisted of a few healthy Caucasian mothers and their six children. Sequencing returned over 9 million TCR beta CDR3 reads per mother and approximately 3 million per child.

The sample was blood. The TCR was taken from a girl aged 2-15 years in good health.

The CDR3 DNA sequence: TGCAGTGCTAGGAGCGGGACTAGCGGGAAAGAGACCCAGTACTTC. Protein product: CSARSGTSGKETQYF. The chain couples TRBV20-1 to TRBJ2-5, with TRBD2 matching 13 bases. V gave up 3 bases and J gave up 3 bases; unmatched junction bases: 4. Germline CDR1 is DFQATT and CDR2 is SNEGSKA (reference sequence). CDR3 length: 15 amino acids.